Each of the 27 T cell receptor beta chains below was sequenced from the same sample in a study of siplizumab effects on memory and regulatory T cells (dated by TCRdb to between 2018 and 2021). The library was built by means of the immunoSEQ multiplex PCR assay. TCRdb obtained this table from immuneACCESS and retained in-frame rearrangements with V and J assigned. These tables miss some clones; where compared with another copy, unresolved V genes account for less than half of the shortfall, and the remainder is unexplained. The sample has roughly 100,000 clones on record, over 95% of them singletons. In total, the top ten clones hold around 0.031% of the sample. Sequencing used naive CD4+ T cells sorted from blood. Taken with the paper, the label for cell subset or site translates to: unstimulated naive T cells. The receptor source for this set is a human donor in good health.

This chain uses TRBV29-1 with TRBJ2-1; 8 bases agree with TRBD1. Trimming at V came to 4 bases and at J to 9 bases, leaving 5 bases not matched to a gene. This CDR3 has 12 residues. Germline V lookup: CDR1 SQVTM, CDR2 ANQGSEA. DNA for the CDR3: TGCAGCGTTGGGACAGGGTTGAGTGAGCAGTTCTTC. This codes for CSVGTGLSEQFF.

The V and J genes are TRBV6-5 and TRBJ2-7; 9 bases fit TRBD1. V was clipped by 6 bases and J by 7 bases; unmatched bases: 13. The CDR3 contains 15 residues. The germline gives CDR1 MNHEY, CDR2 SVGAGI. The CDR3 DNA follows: TGTGCCAGCAGGCGGGGACAGGGTGGGACAAGGGAGCAGTACTTC. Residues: CASRRGQGGTREQYF.

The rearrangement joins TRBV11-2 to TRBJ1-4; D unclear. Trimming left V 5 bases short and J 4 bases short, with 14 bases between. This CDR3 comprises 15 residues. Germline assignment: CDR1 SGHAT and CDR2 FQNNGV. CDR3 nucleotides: TGTGCCAGCAGCCAGGTGGTAGGGTATAATGAAAAACTGTTTTTT. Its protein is CASSQVVGYNEKLFF.

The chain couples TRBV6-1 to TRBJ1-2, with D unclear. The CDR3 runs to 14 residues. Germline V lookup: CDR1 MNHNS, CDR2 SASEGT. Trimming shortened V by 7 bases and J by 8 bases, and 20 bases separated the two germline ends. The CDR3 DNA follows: TGTGCCAGCACTAAGGACCAAGGGTACGGAGGCTACACCTTC. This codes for CASTKDQGYGGYTF.

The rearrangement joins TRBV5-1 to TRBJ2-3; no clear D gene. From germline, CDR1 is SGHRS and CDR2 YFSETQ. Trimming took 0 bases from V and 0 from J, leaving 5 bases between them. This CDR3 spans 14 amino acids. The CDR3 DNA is TGCGCCAGCAGCTTGGTGGTTAGCACAGATACGCAGTATTTT. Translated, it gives CASSLVVSTDTQYF.

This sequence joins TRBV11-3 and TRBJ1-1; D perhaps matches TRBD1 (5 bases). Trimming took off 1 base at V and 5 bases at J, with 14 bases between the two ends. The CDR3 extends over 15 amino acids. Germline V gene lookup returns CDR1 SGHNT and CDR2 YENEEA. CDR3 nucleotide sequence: TGTGCCAGCAGCTTAGCTGGGGCTTTGGGGACTGAAGCTTTCTTT. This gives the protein CASSLAGALGTEAFF.

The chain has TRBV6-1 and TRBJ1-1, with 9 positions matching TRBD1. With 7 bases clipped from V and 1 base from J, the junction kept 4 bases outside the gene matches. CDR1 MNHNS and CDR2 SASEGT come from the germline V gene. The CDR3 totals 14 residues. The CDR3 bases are TGTGCCAGCAAGCGGACAGGGGAGAACACTGAAGCTTTCTTT. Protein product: CASKRTGENTEAFF.

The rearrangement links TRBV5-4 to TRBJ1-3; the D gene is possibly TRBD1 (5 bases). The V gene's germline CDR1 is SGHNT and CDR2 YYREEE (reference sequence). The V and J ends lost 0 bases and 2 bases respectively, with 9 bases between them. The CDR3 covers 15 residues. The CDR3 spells CASSLEGEAGNTIYF. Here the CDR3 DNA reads TGTGCCAGCAGCTTGGAAGGGGAGGCTGGAAACACCATATATTTT.

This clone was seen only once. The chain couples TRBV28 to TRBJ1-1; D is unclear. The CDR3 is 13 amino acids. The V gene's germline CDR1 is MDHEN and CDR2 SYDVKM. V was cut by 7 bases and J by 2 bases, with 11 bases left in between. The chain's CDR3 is CASTASLNTEAFF. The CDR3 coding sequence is TGTGCCAGCACCGCGAGTTTAAACACTGAAGCTTTCTTT.

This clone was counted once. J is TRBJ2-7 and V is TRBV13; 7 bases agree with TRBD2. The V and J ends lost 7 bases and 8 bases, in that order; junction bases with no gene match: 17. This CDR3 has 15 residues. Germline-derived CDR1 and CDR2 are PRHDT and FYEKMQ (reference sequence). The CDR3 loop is CASTERKRGVGKQYF. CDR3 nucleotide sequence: TGTGCCAGCACCGAAAGAAAACGGGGGGTGGGCAAGCAGTACTTC.

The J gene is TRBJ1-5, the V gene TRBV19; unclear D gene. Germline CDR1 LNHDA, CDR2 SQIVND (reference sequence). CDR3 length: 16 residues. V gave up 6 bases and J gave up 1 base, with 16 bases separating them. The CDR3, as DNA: TGTGCCAGTAGCACCCGGGTGGCTTCGAGCAATCAGCCCCAGCATTTT. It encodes CASSTRVASSNQPQHF.

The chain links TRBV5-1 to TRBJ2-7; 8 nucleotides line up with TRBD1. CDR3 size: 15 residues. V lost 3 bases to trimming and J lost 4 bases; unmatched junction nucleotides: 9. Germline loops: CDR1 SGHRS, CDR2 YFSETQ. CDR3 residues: CASSSSTGVGYEQYF. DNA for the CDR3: TGCGCCAGCAGCTCTTCGACAGGGGTGGGGTACGAGCAGTACTTC.

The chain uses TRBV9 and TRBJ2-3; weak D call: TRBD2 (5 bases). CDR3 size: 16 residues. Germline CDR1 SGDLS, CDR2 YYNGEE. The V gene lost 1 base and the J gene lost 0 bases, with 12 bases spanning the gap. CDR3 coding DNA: TGTGCCAGCAGCGTATTTTCTAGCCTTAGCACAGATACGCAGTATTTT. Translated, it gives CASSVFSSLSTDTQYF. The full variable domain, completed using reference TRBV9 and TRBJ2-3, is DSGVTQTPKHLITATGQRVTLRCSPRSGDLSVYWYQQSLDQGLQFLIQYYNGEERAKGNILERFSAQQFPDLHSELNLSSLELGDSALYFCASSVFSSLSTDTQYFGPGTRLTVL.

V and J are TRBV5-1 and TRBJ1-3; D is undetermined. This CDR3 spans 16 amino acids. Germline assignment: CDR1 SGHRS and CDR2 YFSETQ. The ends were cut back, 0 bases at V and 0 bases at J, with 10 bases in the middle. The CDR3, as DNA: TGCGCCAGCAGCTTGGTCGTGGGTGGCTCTGGAAACACCATATATTTT. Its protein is CASSLVVGGSGNTIYF.

The CDR3 here is CASSDQGLSGNTIYF. The CDR3 nucleotides are TGCGCCAGCAGTGACCAGGGACTCTCTGGAAACACCATATATTTT. This rearrangement joins TRBV10-1 to TRBJ1-3; maybe TRBD1 (5 bases). CDR1 WNHNN and CDR2 SYGVQD come from the germline V gene (reference sequence). The CDR3 is 15 residues long. Trimming removed 3 bases at V and 0 bases at J, with 9 bases between.

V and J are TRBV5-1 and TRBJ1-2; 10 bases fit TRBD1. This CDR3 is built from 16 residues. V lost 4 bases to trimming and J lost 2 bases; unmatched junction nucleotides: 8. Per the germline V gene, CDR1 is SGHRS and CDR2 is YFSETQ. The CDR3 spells CASSTGRQGANYGYTF. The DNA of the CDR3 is TGCGCCAGCAGCACCGGCCGACAGGGGGCAAACTATGGCTACACCTTC.

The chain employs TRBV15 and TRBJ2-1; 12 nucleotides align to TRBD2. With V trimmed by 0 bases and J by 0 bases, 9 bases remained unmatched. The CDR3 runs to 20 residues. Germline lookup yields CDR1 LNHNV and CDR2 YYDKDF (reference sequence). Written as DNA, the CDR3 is TGTGCCACCAGCAGAGAACTACTAGCGGGGGGTCCCAGCTCCTACAATGAGCAGTTCTTC. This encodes CATSRELLAGGPSSYNEQFF.

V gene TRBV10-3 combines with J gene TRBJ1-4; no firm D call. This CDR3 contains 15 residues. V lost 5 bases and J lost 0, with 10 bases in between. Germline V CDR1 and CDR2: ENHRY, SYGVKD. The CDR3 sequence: CAISLQLTTNEKLFF. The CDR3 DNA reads TGTGCCATCAGTTTACAGCTAACAACTAATGAAAAACTGTTTTTT.

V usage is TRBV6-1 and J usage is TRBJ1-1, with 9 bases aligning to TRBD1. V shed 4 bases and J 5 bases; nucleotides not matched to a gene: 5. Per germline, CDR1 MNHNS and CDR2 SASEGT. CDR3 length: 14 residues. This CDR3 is CASSAKQGATEAFF. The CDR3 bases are TGTGCCAGCAGTGCCAAACAGGGGGCTACTGAAGCTTTCTTT.

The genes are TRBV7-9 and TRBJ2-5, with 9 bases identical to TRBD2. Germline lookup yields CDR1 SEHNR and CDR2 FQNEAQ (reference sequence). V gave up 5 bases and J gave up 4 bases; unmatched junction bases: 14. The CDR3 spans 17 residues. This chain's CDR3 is CASSPAGGQGRGETQYF. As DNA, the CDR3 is TGTGCCAGCAGCCCTGCGGGGGGGCAGGGGCGCGGAGAGACCCAGTACTTC.

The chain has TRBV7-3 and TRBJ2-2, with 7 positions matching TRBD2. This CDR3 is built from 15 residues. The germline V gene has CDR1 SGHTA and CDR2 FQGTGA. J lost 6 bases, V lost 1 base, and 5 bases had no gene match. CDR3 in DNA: TGTGCCAGCAGCTTAATCCCCACTAGCGCCGGGGAGCTGTTTTTT. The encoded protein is CASSLIPTSAGELFF.

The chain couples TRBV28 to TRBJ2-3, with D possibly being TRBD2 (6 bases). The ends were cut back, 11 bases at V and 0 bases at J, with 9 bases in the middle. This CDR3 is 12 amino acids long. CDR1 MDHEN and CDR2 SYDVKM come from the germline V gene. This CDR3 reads CALGTSTDTQYF. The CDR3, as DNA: TGTGCCCTGGGGACTAGCACAGATACGCAGTATTTT.

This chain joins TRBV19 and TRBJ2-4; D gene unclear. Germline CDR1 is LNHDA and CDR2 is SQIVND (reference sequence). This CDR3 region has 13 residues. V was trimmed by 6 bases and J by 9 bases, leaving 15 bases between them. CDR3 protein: CASRNLGGGIQYF. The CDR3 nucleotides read TGTGCCAGTAGAAACCTGGGCGGTGGCATTCAGTACTTC.

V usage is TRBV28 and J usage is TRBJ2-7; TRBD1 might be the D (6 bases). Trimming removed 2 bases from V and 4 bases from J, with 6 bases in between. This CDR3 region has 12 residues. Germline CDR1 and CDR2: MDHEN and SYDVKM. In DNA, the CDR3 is TGTGCCAGCAGTTTACAGGGGTACGAGCAGTACTTC. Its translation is CASSLQGYEQYF. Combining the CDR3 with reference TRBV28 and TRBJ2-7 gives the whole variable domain DVKVTQSSRYLVKRTGEKVFLECVQDMDHENMFWYRQDPGLGLRLIYFSYDVKMKEKGDIPEGYSVSREKKERFSLILESASTNQTSMYLCASSLQGYEQYFGPGTRLTVT.

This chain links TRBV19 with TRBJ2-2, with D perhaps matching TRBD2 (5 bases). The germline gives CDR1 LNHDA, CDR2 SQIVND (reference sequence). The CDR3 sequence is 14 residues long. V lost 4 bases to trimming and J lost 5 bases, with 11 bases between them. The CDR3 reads CASSNSGNTGELFF. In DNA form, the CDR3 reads TGTGCCAGTAGTAATTCGGGGAATACCGGGGAGCTGTTTTTT.

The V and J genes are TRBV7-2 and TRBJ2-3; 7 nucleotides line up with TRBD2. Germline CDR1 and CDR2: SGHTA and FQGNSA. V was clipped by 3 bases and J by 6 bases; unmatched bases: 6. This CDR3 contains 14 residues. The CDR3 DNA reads TGTGCCAGCAGCTTTGGACTAGTAACGGATACGCAGTATTTT. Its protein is CASSFGLVTDTQYF.

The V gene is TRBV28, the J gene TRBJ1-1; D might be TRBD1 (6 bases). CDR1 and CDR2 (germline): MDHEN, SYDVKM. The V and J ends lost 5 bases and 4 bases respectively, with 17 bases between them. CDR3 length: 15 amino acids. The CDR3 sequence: CASSPPGGGATEAFF. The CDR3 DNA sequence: TGTGCCAGCAGTCCACCCGGCGGGGGGGCCACTGAAGCTTTCTTT.